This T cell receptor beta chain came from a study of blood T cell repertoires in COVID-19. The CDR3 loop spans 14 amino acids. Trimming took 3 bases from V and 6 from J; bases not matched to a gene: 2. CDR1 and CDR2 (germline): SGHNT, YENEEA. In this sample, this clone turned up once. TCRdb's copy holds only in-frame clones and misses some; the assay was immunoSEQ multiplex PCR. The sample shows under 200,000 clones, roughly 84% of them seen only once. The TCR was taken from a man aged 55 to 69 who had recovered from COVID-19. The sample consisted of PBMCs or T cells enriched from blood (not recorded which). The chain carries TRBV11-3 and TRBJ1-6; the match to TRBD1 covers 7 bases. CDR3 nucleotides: TGTGCCAGCAGCTTGGGACAGCTTAATTCACCCCTCCACTTT. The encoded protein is CASSLGQLNSPLHF.